The clone carrying this T cell receptor (beta chain) was seen just once. Antigen specificity is unknown. This CDR3 region has 13 residues. From germline, CDR1 is MRHNA and CDR2 SNTAGT. V dropped 4 bases and J dropped 3 bases, with 6 bases sitting between them. This entry comes from a study of T cell responses to AZD1222 COVID-19 vaccine. Study-level results: Baseline serology detected seropositivity in only a handful of AZD1222 recipients. A mostly white British donor set with more females was recruited, and clonal diversity was possibly underestimated. Mapped onto spike, vaccine-associated CD4 TCRs spanned it and were dominant at 160-218 and 743-854. Vaccination with two AZD1222 doses was followed by a rise in Spike-specific TCR breadth and depth.

TCRdb's table, derived via immunoSEQ multiplex PCR, lists solely in-frame clones and lacks some. The sample has around 150,000 clones, approximately 90% seen once. The V call is TRBV6-4, the J call TRBJ2-2; D is ambiguous. This sequence originates from an adult in good health. This sample comprised peripheral blood, obtained on day 0 of AZD1222 vaccination. The CDR3 DNA is TGTGCCAGCAGTGTCGTTGACACCGGGGAGCTGTTTTTT. Translating it yields CASSVVDTGELFF.